These 11 T cell receptor beta chains originate from one sample sequenced in a study of T cell repertoires in cytomegalovirus infection (dated by TCRdb to between 2018 and 2021). Reads for this sample came from an Illumina HiSeq 1500. TCRdb took the public reads, trimmed them with fastp at Q25, ran MiXCR for clone calling and kept in-frame beta chains. CDR3 protein sequences are deduplicated, and each keeps its most common genes and DNA. The sample table holds hundreds of thousands of distinct CDR3 sequences, of which 9.6% were seen once. The ten largest clones add up to less than 3% of the sample. Specimen: PBMCs. These receptors all stem from a human donor in good health (CMV status not recorded). Some clones in this sample may be carry-over from other donors' samples.

This clonotype was found many times. V is TRBV28 and J is TRBJ2-1; TRBD1 aligns across 7 bases. This CDR3 has 14 residues. The germline V gene encodes CDR1 MDHEN and CDR2 SYDVKM. J was trimmed by 7 bases and V by 7 bases; bases with no gene match: 10. In DNA form, the CDR3 reads TGTGCCAGCACCGAGACAGGGCGTAGGAATGAGCAGTTCTTC. This encodes CASTETGRRNEQFF.

This clonotype occurred many times. The chain uses TRBV5-6 and TRBJ2-7; D remains ambiguous. Trimming cost V 1 base and J 7 bases, with 6 bases left between them. There are 11 residues in the CDR3. CDR1 SGHDT and CDR2 YYEEEE come from the germline V gene. CDR3 bases: TGTGCCAGCAGCTTGTCGAGTGAGCAGTACGTC. It encodes CASSLSSEQYV.

This clonotype has ten or more counts. The chain employs TRBV28 and TRBJ1-1; 8 nucleotides match TRBD1. The V segment lost 6 bases and the J segment 6 bases; nucleotides outside the gene matches: 12. Germline CDR1 MDHEN, CDR2 SYDVKM. The CDR3 is 15 residues long. CDR3 region: CASRSPDRAYAEAFF. The CDR3 DNA follows: TGTGCCAGCAGATCCCCGGACAGGGCTTATGCTGAAGCTTTCTTT. Full variable domain (outside the CDR3, taken from reference TRBV28 and TRBJ1-1): DVKVTQSSRYLVKRTGEKVFLECVQDMDHENMFWYRQDPGLGLRLIYFSYDVKMKEKGDIPEGYSVSREKKERFSLILESASTNQTSMYLCASRSPDRAYAEAFFGQGTRLTVV.

This clonotype was counted at least ten times. The rearrangement uses TRBV28 and TRBJ2-7, with 8 bases matching TRBD1. Germline values: CDR1 MDHEN, CDR2 SYDVKM. The junction had 11 bases not matched to a gene; V was cut back by 3 bases and J by 7 bases. The CDR3 is 15 residues long. CDR3 nucleotide sequence: TGTGCCAGCAGTTTGGGGTCGACAGGGGAAAAAGAGCAGTACGTC. As protein: CASSLGSTGEKEQYV.

This clonotype was observed a handful of times. This rearrangement joins TRBV28 to TRBJ1-5; weak D call: TRBD1 (6 bases). This CDR3 is 17 amino acids long. Per germline, CDR1 MDHEN and CDR2 SYDVKM. With 3 bases removed from V and 4 bases from J, the gap between germline ends came to 19 bases. The CDR3 reads CASSFLREGGRNQPQHF. The CDR3 coding sequence is TGTGCCAGCAGTTTTCTTAGGGAAGGGGGACGTAATCAGCCCCAGCATTTT.

The table lists this clonotype with a few counts. The rearrangement links TRBV5-4 to TRBJ2-6; D call uncertain. The length of the CDR3 is 16 residues. Trimming took 2 bases from V and 0 from J, leaving 9 bases between them. Germline CDR1 SGHNT, CDR2 YYREEE (reference sequence). As DNA, the CDR3 is TGTGCCAGCAGCTTCGCAAAAGCCTCTGGGGCCAACGTCCTGACTTTC. Protein sequence: CASSFAKASGANVLTF. Based on the CDR3 plus reference TRBV5-4 and TRBJ2-6, the full variable domain is ETGVTQSPTHLIKTRGQQVTLRCSSQSGHNTVSWYQQALGQGPQFIFQYYREEENGRGNFPPRFSGLQFPNYSSELNVNALELDDSALYLCASSFAKASGANVLTFGAGSRLTVL.

This clonotype was seen only a few times. This rearrangement joins TRBV27 to TRBJ2-1; 7 bases align to TRBD1. Germline V gene lookup returns CDR1 MNHEY and CDR2 SMNVEV (reference sequence). V trimming: 10 bases; J trimming: 7 bases; junction bases outside the gene matches: 7. The CDR3 length is 12 residues. For the CDR3, the DNA is TGTGCCACTAAGGGGGCAGTGAATGAGCAGTTCTTC. It specifies CATKGAVNEQFF.

The chain has TRBV20-1 and TRBJ2-4, with D unresolved. The V gene's germline CDR1 is DFQATT and CDR2 SNEGSKA (reference sequence). V was cut by 3 bases and J by 0 bases, with 12 bases left in between. The CDR3 length is 15 residues. The chain's CDR3 is CSASKRGIAKNIQYF. CDR3 bases: TGCAGTGCTAGTAAGCGTGGGATAGCCAAAAACATTCAGTACTTC.

This clonotype was counted many times. The chain carries TRBV14 and TRBJ1-2; a possible D gene is TRBD1 (5 bases). This CDR3 is built from 14 residues. Trimming stripped 4 bases from V and 5 bases from J, with 14 bases between. Germline values: CDR1 SGHDN, CDR2 FVKESK. This chain's CDR3 is CASSPGPVKYGYTF. Here the CDR3 DNA reads TGTGCCAGCAGCCCAGGGCCGGTGAAGTATGGCTACACCTTC.

In this sample, this clonotype turned up many times. The V and J genes are TRBV7-2 and TRBJ1-3; D unresolved. There are 17 residues in the CDR3. Trimming removed 1 base from V and 2 bases from J, with 15 bases in between. CDR1 and CDR2 (germline): SGHTA, FQGNSA. CDR3 sequence: CASSLVTVFGTGNTIYF. CDR3 coding DNA: TGTGCCAGCAGCTTAGTAACAGTGTTCGGGACTGGAAACACCATATATTTT.

The sample holds many counts of this clonotype. The chain links TRBV28 to TRBJ2-7; D remains unclear. The CDR3 contains 12 residues. Trimming took off 5 bases at V and 3 bases at J, with 8 bases between the two ends. Per germline, CDR1 MDHEN and CDR2 SYDVKM. CDR3 nucleotide sequence: TGTGCCAGCAGTCAACTCCGCTACGAGCAGTACTTC. This translates into CASSQLRYEQYF.